This T cell receptor (beta chain) was identified during a study of radiation and T cells in renal cell carcinoma. Treatment: treatment-naive control, cytoreductive nephrectomy. With V trimmed by 5 bases and J by 5 bases, 9 bases remained unmatched. The CDR3 sequence is 15 residues long. Per the germline V gene, CDR1 is LNHDA and CDR2 is SQIVND (reference sequence). Sequenced by immunoSEQ multiplex PCR; TCRdb stores in-frame clones only, minus some. The sample lists 15,000 to 20,000 clones, roughly 57% occurring once. The sequenced sample was tumor tissue, obtained from a patient whose treatment was nephrectomy without radiotherapy. The chain joins TRBV19 to TRBJ1-2; 9 bases align to TRBD1. This TCR was recovered from a man in his forties with renal cell carcinoma. In DNA form, the CDR3 reads TGTGCCAGTAGTCCTCCCTCGGGACAGGGATATGGCTACACCTTC. This encodes CASSPPSGQGYGYTF.